This T cell receptor (beta chain) was retrieved from a study of blood T cell repertoires in COVID-19. Study-wide background: Italy, Spain and the United States were the sources of the convalescent and acute COVID-19 samples. PBMCs, B-cell-depleted T cells, or T cells were the source of the cDNA or gDNA that made up the material.

Germline values: CDR1 MNHEY, CDR2 SVGAGI. The CDR3 spans 14 residues. Trimming removed 7 bases from V and 3 bases from J; junction bases left unmatched: 8. Original processing notes: The authors estimated nucleated cell counts from reference gene primer amplification. The assay was immunoSEQ multiplex PCR, and TCRdb's table has in-frame clones only and misses some. V, J and clone size derive from that table, while D and trimming were established from the DNA sequence. Counted here are approximately 120,000 clones, around 81% occurring once; the ten biggest clones make up 3.5% to 4%. The rearrangement joins TRBV6-5 to TRBJ2-7, with TRBD2 matching over 8 bases. The sequencing input was peripheral blood. The receptor's source is a woman between 45 and 65 years old with acute or convalescent COVID-19. The CDR3 DNA is TGTGCCAGCAAGTCGGGACTAGTAGTCTACGAGCAGTACTTC. This encodes CASKSGLVVYEQYF.